The sequence of this T cell receptor beta chain was determined in a study of T cell changes during pregnancy in multiple sclerosis. V was clipped by 1 base and J by 4 bases; unmatched bases: 7. Germline V lookup: CDR1 KGHSH, CDR2 LQKENI. The CDR3 is 16 residues long. Clones were read by immunoSEQ multiplex PCR, and TCRdb kept only the in-frame ones, dropping some. This sample has roughly 62,000 clones, with 89% found just once. The chain recombines TRBV18 with TRBJ2-1, with 7 bases that match TRBD2. The sequence derives from a female donor with multiple sclerosis, enrolled in a pregnancy study. The source was peripheral blood, collected in the first trimester of pregnancy. This CDR3 is CASSPLSGTEYNEQFF. The CDR3 DNA sequence: TGTGCCAGCTCACCACTCAGCGGGACGGAATACAATGAGCAGTTCTTC.